Listed below are T cell receptor beta chains from one sample, sequenced in a study of metastatic and nonmetastatic thyroid tumors. TCRdb reprocessed the PCR reads using MiXCR. The repertoire consists of around 19,000 clones, with 15% to 20% occurring once and the leading ten covering under 11%. Sequenced material: tumor tissue. The receptors shown here come from a female donor with papillary thyroid cancer or a benign thyroid nodule (not recorded which). Some clones in this sample may be carry-over from other donors' samples. The conserved cysteine and the conserved F or W are not part of the CDR3 here. Clone size is not always given. Where it is, it says once, few, many or a class for expanded clones.

>many|TRBV9|TRBJ1-4
ASSVGQGVEKLF
>medium-sized|TRBV28|TRBJ2-7
ASSTGTGAHEQY
>NA|TRBV12-3/TRBV12-4|TRBJ2-2
ASRVVRGPVTWELF
>many|TRBV20-1|TRBJ2-1
SARQGLAVGNEQF
>NA|TRBV4-1|TRBJ2-1
ASSQVMGKVTEQF
>many|TRBV7-8|TRBJ1-1
ASSLYQGRGEAF
>NA|TRBV30|TRBJ1-2
AWSKIRDTWLRYT
>many|TRBV9|TRBJ2-6
ASSVEDRAGANVLT
>many|TRBV5-1|TRBJ1-4
ASSLPLGQGGEKLF
>NA|TRBV11-2|TRBJ2-1
ASSSRTAYGEQF
>many|TRBV28|TRBJ2-1
ASSLDGRGRFNEQF
>many|TRBV29-1|TRBJ1-1
SVRTPEAF
>many|TRBV5-5|TRBJ2-1
ASNEQF
>once|TRBV3-1|TRBJ2-1
ASSRVREDPYNEQF